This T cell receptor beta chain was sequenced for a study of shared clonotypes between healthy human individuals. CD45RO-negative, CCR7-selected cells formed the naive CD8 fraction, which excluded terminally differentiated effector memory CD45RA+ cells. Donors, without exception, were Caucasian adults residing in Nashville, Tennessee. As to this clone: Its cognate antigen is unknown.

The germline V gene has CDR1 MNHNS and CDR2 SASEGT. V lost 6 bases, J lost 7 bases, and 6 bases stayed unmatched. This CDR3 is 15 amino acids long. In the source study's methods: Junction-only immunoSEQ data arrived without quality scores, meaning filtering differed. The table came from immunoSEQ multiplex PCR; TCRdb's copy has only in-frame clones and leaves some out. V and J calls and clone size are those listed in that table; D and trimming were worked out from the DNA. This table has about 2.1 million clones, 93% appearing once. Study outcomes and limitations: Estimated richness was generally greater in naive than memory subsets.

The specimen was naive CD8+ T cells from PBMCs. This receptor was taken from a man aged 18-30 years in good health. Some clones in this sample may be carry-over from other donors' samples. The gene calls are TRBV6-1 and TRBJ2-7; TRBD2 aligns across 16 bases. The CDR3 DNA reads TGTGCCAGCAGGGGACTAGCGGGAGGGCTTGAAGAGCAGTACTTC. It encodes CASRGLAGGLEEQYF.